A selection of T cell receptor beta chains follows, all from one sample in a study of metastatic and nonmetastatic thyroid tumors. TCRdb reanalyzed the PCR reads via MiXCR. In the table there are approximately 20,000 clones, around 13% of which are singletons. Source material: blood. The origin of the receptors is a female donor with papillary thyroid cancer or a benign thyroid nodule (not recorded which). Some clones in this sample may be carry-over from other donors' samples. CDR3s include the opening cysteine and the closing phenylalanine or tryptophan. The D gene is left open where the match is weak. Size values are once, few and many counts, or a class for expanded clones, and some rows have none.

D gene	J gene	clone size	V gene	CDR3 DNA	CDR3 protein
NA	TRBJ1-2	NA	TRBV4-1	TGCGCCAGCAGCCCGGAAACGACTAACTATGGCTACACCTTC	CASSPETTNYGYTF
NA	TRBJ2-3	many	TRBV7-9	TGTGCCAGCGCCACGACAGATACGCAGTATTTT	CASATTDTQYF
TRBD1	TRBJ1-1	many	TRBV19	TGTGCCAGTAGTACCCCAGGAAAGCGCAGGGGGCTTTGGAACACTGAAGCTTTCTTT	CASSTPGKRRGLWNTEAFF
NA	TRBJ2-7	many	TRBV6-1	TGTGCCAGCAGCCCCCGGGACATAACCTTTATTCAGTACTTC	CASSPRDITFIQYF
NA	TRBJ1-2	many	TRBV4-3	TGCGCCAGCAGCCCCACATCGGGGGACGGCTATGGCTACACCTTC	CASSPTSGDGYGYTF
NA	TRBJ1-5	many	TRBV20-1	TGCAGTGTAGTGATCGGGGGCGCGGATCAGCCCCAGCATTTT	CSVVIGGADQPQHF
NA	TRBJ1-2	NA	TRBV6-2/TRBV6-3	TGTGCCAGCAGTTTAACAGTTAACTATGGCTACACCTTC	CASSLTVNYGYTF
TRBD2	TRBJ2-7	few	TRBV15	TGTGCCACCAGCAGAGAGCTAGCGGTAGCCTACGAGCAGTACTTC	CATSRELAVAYEQYF
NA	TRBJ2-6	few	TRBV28	TGTGCCAGCAGTTTATTTTCCAGTCAAGGGGCCAACGTCCTGACTTTC	CASSLFSSQGANVLTF
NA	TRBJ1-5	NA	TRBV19	TGTGCCAGTAGTACCTCACACCAGGGGCAACGGAATCAGCCCCAGCATTTT	CASSTSHQGQRNQPQHF
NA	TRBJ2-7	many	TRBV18	TGTGCCAGCTCAAGGGACGGAGCCTACGAGCAGTACTTC	CASSRDGAYEQYF
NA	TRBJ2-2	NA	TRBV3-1	TGTGCCAGCAGCGGGTGGGGCGGGGAGCTGTTTTTT	CASSGWGGELFF
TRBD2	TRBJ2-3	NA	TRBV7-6	TGTGCCAGCAGCCCCACTAGCGAGGGTACCACAGATACGCAGTATTTT	CASSPTSEGTTDTQYF
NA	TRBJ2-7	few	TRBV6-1	TGTGCCAGCAGCCTGACAGGCGTTTACTCCTACGAGCAGTACTTC	CASSLTGVYSYEQYF
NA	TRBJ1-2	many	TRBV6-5	TGTGCCAGCAGTTACTCGGTGTCGGACTATGGCTACACCTTC	CASSYSVSDYGYTF
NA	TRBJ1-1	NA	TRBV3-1	TGTGCCAGCAGCCAAGTATCTGGGAGGACTGAAGCTTTCTTT	CASSQVSGRTEAFF
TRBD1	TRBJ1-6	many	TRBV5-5	TGTGCCAGCAGCTTGGAGGGACAGGGCAGGGGATCACCCCTCCACTTT	CASSLEGQGRGSPLHF
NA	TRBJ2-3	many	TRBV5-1	TGCGCCAGCAGCCACCGGACGTCTCTAGATACGCAGTATTTT	CASSHRTSLDTQYF
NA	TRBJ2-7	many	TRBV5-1	TGCGCCAGCAGGGAGGGGCGCGACTACGAGCAGTACTTC	CASREGRDYEQYF
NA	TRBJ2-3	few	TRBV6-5	TGTGCCAACAGCCCGATCGAACGCGGTGGTCTGGCGGATACGCAGTATTTT	CANSPIERGGLADTQYF
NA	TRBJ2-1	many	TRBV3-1	TGTGCCAGCAGCCCCCTCGGGAGTAGCAGTTCCTACAATGAGCAGTTCTTC	CASSPLGSSSSYNEQFF
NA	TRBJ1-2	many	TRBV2	TGTGCCAGCAGTGAAGCGGTTAGGTTCGGACATCGGGGCTACACCTTC	CASSEAVRFGHRGYTF
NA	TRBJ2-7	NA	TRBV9	TGTGCCAGCAGCGTAAGCCCGGGAACCTACGAGCAGCACTTC	CASSVSPGTYEQHF
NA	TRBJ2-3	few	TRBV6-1	TGTGCCAGCAGTGAAGAGGGGGGAGCGGGGCCGACAGATACGCAGTATTTT	CASSEEGGAGPTDTQYF
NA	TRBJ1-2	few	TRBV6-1	TGTGCCAGCAGTCATCAACAGGGCGACTATGGCTACACCTTC	CASSHQQGDYGYTF
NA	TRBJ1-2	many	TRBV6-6	TGTGCCAGCAGTTACGGGGCTAACTATGGCTACACCTTC	CASSYGANYGYTF